One sample yielded the 10 T cell receptor beta chains listed below, sequenced in a study of cytomegalovirus exposure and HLA in healthy donors. The primer mix had 60 Vbeta and 13 Jbeta primers. Libraries were prepared by immunoSEQ multiplex PCR; TCRdb keeps only in-frame clonotypes and omits some of them. Of about 120,000 clones in the sample, roughly 14% were seen once. Specimen: PBMCs. The receptor set was obtained from a woman between 18 and 29 years old in good health and CMV-seronegative.

V is TRBV28 and J is TRBJ1-4; 7 bases are shared with TRBD1. CDR3 length: 15 amino acids. CDR1 is MDHEN, CDR2 SYDVKM, per germline. V lost 2 bases, J lost 7 bases, and 7 bases stayed unmatched. The CDR3 spells CASSLIQDRFEKLFF. The CDR3 DNA reads TGTGCCAGCAGTTTAATACAGGACAGGTTTGAAAAACTGTTTTTT. The full variable domain, rest sourced from reference TRBV28 and TRBJ1-4, is DVKVTQSSRYLVKRTGEKVFLECVQDMDHENMFWYRQDPGLGLRLIYFSYDVKMKEKGDIPEGYSVSREKKERFSLILESASTNQTSMYLCASSLIQDRFEKLFFGSGTQLSVL.

The chain joins TRBV28 to TRBJ2-7; the match to TRBD2 covers 8 bases. CDR1 and CDR2 from the germline V gene are MDHEN and SYDVKM. The CDR3 is 14 residues long. Trimming removed 7 bases from V and 5 bases from J; junction bases left unmatched: 10. The CDR3 coding sequence is TGTGCCAGCATTCGTGCGGGGGGCAGGAACGAGCAGTACTTC. This encodes CASIRAGGRNEQYF.

This clone was seen a handful of times. The gene calls are TRBV29-1 and TRBJ1-1; D is undetermined. Germline V gene sequence: CDR1 SQVTM, CDR2 ANQGSEA. This CDR3 has 11 amino acids. Trimming pared 6 bases from V and 5 bases from J, leaving 10 bases between. The chain's CDR3 is CSVGGGTEAFF. In DNA form, the CDR3 reads TGCAGCGTGGGAGGTGGAACTGAAGCTTTCTTT.

This clone was detected only a few times. The chain combines TRBV2 with TRBJ1-5; D remains ambiguous. This CDR3 region has 14 residues. CDR1 SNHLY and CDR2 FYNNEI come from the germline V gene. V lost 6 bases and J lost 3, with 12 bases in between. The CDR3 here is CASSKEFPNQPQHF. The CDR3 coding sequence is TGTGCCAGCAGCAAGGAGTTCCCCAATCAGCCCCAGCATTTT.

This clone was counted many times. The rearrangement uses TRBV27 and TRBJ2-7; 9 positions match TRBD2. CDR3 length equals 13 residues. The junction had 4 bases not matched to a gene; V was cut back by 6 bases and J by 4 bases. Per the germline V gene, CDR1 is MNHEY and CDR2 is SMNVEV (reference sequence). CDR3: CASRVAGAYEQYF. DNA for the CDR3: TGTGCCAGCAGAGTAGCGGGAGCTTACGAGCAGTACTTC.

Only a few counts were recorded for this clone. The rearrangement joins TRBV30 to TRBJ2-7; 9 nucleotides align to TRBD1. With 4 bases clipped from V and 0 bases from J, the junction kept 4 bases outside the gene matches. This CDR3 has 14 amino acids. The germline CDR1 and CDR2 sequences are GTSNPN and SVGIG (reference sequence). Here the CDR3 DNA reads TGTGCCTGGAATCGGGACAGGGCCTCCTACGAGCAGTACTTC. Translated: CAWNRDRASYEQYF.

The genes are TRBV4-3 and TRBJ1-4, with no clear D. Trimming took 2 bases from V and 0 from J, leaving 13 bases between them. The germline V gene encodes CDR1 LGHNA and CDR2 YSLEER. CDR3 length: 17 residues. The CDR3 nucleotides are TGCGCCAGCAGCCAATTTCCGGGGTCCGCAACTAATGAAAAACTGTTTTTT. Translated: CASSQFPGSATNEKLFF.

In its sample, this clone was seen a few times. The gene calls are TRBV6-5 and TRBJ2-5, with 9 bases aligning to TRBD1. J was trimmed by 2 bases and V by 7 bases; bases with no gene match: 5. The germline V gene has CDR1 MNHEY and CDR2 SVGAGI. This CDR3 has 14 residues. Here the CDR3 DNA reads TGTGCCAGCAACCCTGGACAGGGGCAAGAGACCCAGTACTTC. Encoded protein: CASNPGQGQETQYF.

This chain joins TRBV13 and TRBJ2-2, with D uncertain. The CDR3 consists of 14 residues. The V gene's germline CDR1 is PRHDT and CDR2 FYEKMQ (reference sequence). The V end was cut by 5 bases, the J end by 4 bases, with 11 bases between. As DNA, the CDR3 is TGTGCCAGCAGCCCCTGGTCGGGCACCGGGGAGCTGTTTTTT. Amino acids: CASSPWSGTGELFF.

The chain is built from TRBV5-1 and TRBJ2-7, with TRBD1 identical over 7 bases. The CDR3 has 15 amino acids. Germline lookup yields CDR1 SGHRS and CDR2 YFSETQ. Losses at the gene ends were 0 bases for V and 2 bases for J; bases not matched to a gene: 5. The CDR3 reads CASSLARGRAYEQYF. Here the CDR3 DNA reads TGCGCCAGCAGCTTGGCAAGGGGGCGCGCCTACGAGCAGTACTTC.